The 3 T cell receptor beta chains listed next were all sequenced from one sample in a study of T cell repertoires in cytomegalovirus infection. MiXCR, applied by TCRdb to the reads, yields one record per CDR3 protein. The sample consists of about 100,000 distinct CDR3 sequences, approximately 32% of them appearing once. Antigens for these TCRs are unknown. The sequences come from CD8+ T cells from cultured PBMCs, collected from culture after CMV antigen stimulation. These receptors were obtained from a human donor in good health (CMV status not recorded). Some clones in this sample may be carry-over from other donors' samples.

The V call is TRBV2, the J call TRBJ2-3; a weak D match, TRBD1 (5 bases). Germline V CDR1 and CDR2: SNHLY, FYNNEI. The length of the CDR3 is 10 residues. The V end was cut by 6 bases, the J end by 7 bases, with 5 bases between. CDR3 DNA sequence: TGTGCCAGCAGGGGGCATACGCAGTATTTT. Translation gives CASRGHTQYF.

This clonotype has a count of ten or more. The rearrangement links TRBV28 to TRBJ1-1, with TRBD1 as a possible D gene (6 bases). This CDR3 is 14 amino acids long. V lost 2 bases, J lost 12 bases, and 19 bases lay in between. Germline V CDR1 and CDR2: MDHEN, SYDVKM. The CDR3 region is CASSLGPQPGETFF. In nucleotides, the CDR3 is TGTGCCAGCAGTTTAGGGCCTCAACCAGGGGAGACTTTCTTT. The whole variable domain, remainder taken from reference TRBV28 and TRBJ1-1, is DVKVTQSSRYLVKRTGEKVFLECVQDMDHENMFWYRQDPGLGLRLIYFSYDVKMKEKGDIPEGYSVSREKKERFSLILESASTNQTSMYLCASSLGPQPGETFFGQGTRLTVV.

A few counts support this clonotype. The CDR3 DNA sequence: TGTGCCAGCAGCTTTGGAGTGGACGAGCAGTACTTC. Translation: CASSFGVDEQYF. The chain uses TRBV7-9 and TRBJ2-7; the D is unclear. Germline CDR1 SEHNR, CDR2 FQNEAQ (reference sequence). Trimming removed 3 bases at V and 5 bases at J, with 8 bases between. The CDR3 sequence is 12 residues long.